These 12 T cell receptor beta chains were sequenced from one sample in a study of cytomegalovirus exposure and HLA in healthy donors. TCRdb's copy holds only in-frame clones and misses some; the assay was immunoSEQ multiplex PCR. The table records around 120,000 clones, roughly 82% of them present only once. Sequenced sample: PBMCs. The receptors derive from a man aged 18 to 30 in good health and CMV-seronegative.

This chain joins TRBV5-6 and TRBJ1-4, with D hard to call. CDR1 SGHDT and CDR2 YYEEEE come from the germline V gene. With 3 bases removed from V and 4 bases from J, the gap between germline ends came to 13 bases. This CDR3 has 15 residues. CDR3 residues: CASSWAGSLNEKLFF. The CDR3 DNA reads TGTGCCAGCAGCTGGGCCGGCAGTCTTAATGAAAAACTGTTTTTT.

This rearrangement joins TRBV11-1 to TRBJ1-6; 10 bases line up with TRBD1. CDR1 SGHAT and CDR2 FQDESV come from the germline V gene (reference sequence). The length of the CDR3 is 16 residues. Trimming at V came to 5 bases and at J to 5 bases, leaving 6 bases not matched to a gene. CDR3 loop: CASSPTGGLNNSPLHF. The CDR3 coding sequence is TGTGCCAGCAGCCCGACAGGGGGCTTGAATAATTCACCCCTCCACTTT.

The chain employs TRBV19 and TRBJ2-7, with 14 bases that match TRBD2. The CDR3 length is 17 residues. Germline V gene sequence: CDR1 LNHDA, CDR2 SQIVND (reference sequence). With V trimmed by 4 bases and J by 2 bases, 7 bases remained unmatched. CDR3 region: CASSRGTSGGLPYEQYF. The CDR3 coding sequence is TGTGCCAGTAGTAGAGGGACTAGCGGGGGCCTTCCCTACGAGCAGTACTTC. The full variable domain, in which reference TRBV19 and TRBJ2-7 provide the parts outside the CDR3, is DGGITQSPKYLFRKEGQNVTLSCEQNLNHDAMYWYRQDPGQGLRLIYYSQIVNDFQKGDIAEGYSVSREKKESFPLTVTSAQKNPTAFYLCASSRGTSGGLPYEQYFGPGTRLTVT.

CDR3 in DNA: TGTGCCTGGAGTGTACTAGCGGGGGGGCCTCGGGAGACCCAGTACTTC. Translation: CAWSVLAGGPRETQYF. The genes are TRBV30 and TRBJ2-5; 13 bases are a match to TRBD2. Germline lookup yields CDR1 GTSNPN and CDR2 SVGIG (reference sequence). The CDR3 spans 16 residues. J was trimmed by 5 bases and V by 0 bases; bases with no gene match: 6.

The chain couples TRBV15 to TRBJ2-1; D may be TRBD1 (6 bases). The length of the CDR3 is 15 residues. V lost 3 bases and J lost 0, with 9 bases in between. Germline CDR1 LNHNV, CDR2 YYDKDF (reference sequence). CDR3 nucleotide sequence: TGTGCCACCAGCAGCGGCAGGGGCTCCTACAATGAGCAGTTCTTC. It encodes CATSSGRGSYNEQFF.

The chain recombines TRBV27 with TRBJ2-7, with 9 nucleotides matching TRBD1. Per the germline V gene, CDR1 is MNHEY and CDR2 is SMNVEV (reference sequence). J lost 3 bases, V lost 5 bases, and 5 bases had no gene match. The CDR3 length is 14 residues. CDR3 DNA: TGTGCCAGCAGTCTACAGGGGGCCAACTACGAGCAGTACTTC. Translation gives CASSLQGANYEQYF.

The V and J genes are TRBV9 and TRBJ2-3, with 7 bases fitting TRBD1. The CDR3 sequence is 16 residues long. The V and J ends lost 3 bases and 0 bases, in that order; junction bases with no gene match: 7. CDR1 and CDR2 (germline): SGDLS, YYNGEE. CDR3: CASSERGPFSTDTQYF. The CDR3 region has the DNA TGTGCCAGCAGCGAAAGGGGGCCCTTCAGCACAGATACGCAGTATTTT.

The CDR3 nucleotides are TGTGCCAGCAGGGAGGACCGCGACACCGGGGAGCTGTTTTTT. This translates into CASREDRDTGELFF. V is TRBV11-2 and J is TRBJ2-2; tentatively, D is TRBD2 (5 bases). Germline CDR1 SGHAT, CDR2 FQNNGV. This CDR3 comprises 14 residues. V shed 6 bases and J shed 3 bases, with 11 bases lying between them.

Judged by abundance, this clone is medium-sized (0.01 to 0.1%). The chain is built from TRBV6-1 and TRBJ1-5; no reliable D call. Germline CDR1 reads MNHNS; CDR2 reads SASEGT. With 1 base removed from V and 7 bases from J, the gap between germline ends came to 8 bases. This CDR3 contains 13 residues. The CDR3 sequence is CASSEGEIQPQHF. For the CDR3, the DNA is TGTGCCAGCAGTGAAGGGGAGATCCAGCCCCAGCATTTT.

This clone has only a few counts. The V gene is TRBV19, the J gene TRBJ1-2, with a possible D match to TRBD1 (6 bases). V lost 4 bases and J lost 4, with 13 bases in between. Germline V gives CDR1 LNHDA, CDR2 SQIVND (reference sequence). The CDR3 runs to 14 residues. The DNA for the CDR3 is TGTGCCAGTAGTACAGGGGCCGGTGGCTATGGCTACACCTTC. This gives the protein CASSTGAGGYGYTF.

The V and J genes are TRBV7-2 and TRBJ2-7; 11 nucleotides line up with TRBD2. J gave up 7 bases and V 5 bases, and 13 bases lay outside the gene matches. CDR1 SGHTA and CDR2 FQGNSA come from the germline V gene. The CDR3 is made up of 16 amino acids. CDR3 amino acids: CASSPRGTSGLREQYF. The CDR3 DNA sequence: TGTGCCAGCAGCCCCCGAGGGACTAGCGGCTTGAGGGAGCAGTACTTC.

This clone was picked up one time. The CDR3 bases are TGTGCCAGCAGTGAAAGAGGGTCCTACGAGCAGTACTTC. Its translation: CASSERGSYEQYF. The chain employs TRBV2 and TRBJ2-7; D is possibly TRBD2 (5 bases). Trimming took 2 bases from V and 1 from J, leaving 6 bases between them. The V gene's germline CDR1 is SNHLY and CDR2 FYNNEI. CDR3 length equals 13 residues.